This T cell receptor beta chain came from a study of blood T cell repertoires in COVID-19. Assay: immunoSEQ multiplex PCR; the TCRdb copy retains only in-frame clones and omits some. Here the sample spans 380,000 or so clones, 88% being singletons. This CDR3 is 13 amino acids long. The V gene's germline CDR1 is LNHDA and CDR2 SQIVND (reference sequence). V was trimmed by 8 bases and J by 7 bases, leaving 14 bases between them. Material for sequencing was PBMCs or T cells enriched from blood (not recorded which). The clonotype was recovered from a woman in her thirties or forties with acute COVID-19. The chain links TRBV19 to TRBJ2-2, with a possible D match to TRBD1 (6 bases). CDR3 residues: CASRPGVDGELFF. As DNA, the CDR3 is TGTGCCAGTCGACCAGGGGTTGACGGGGAGCTGTTTTTT.